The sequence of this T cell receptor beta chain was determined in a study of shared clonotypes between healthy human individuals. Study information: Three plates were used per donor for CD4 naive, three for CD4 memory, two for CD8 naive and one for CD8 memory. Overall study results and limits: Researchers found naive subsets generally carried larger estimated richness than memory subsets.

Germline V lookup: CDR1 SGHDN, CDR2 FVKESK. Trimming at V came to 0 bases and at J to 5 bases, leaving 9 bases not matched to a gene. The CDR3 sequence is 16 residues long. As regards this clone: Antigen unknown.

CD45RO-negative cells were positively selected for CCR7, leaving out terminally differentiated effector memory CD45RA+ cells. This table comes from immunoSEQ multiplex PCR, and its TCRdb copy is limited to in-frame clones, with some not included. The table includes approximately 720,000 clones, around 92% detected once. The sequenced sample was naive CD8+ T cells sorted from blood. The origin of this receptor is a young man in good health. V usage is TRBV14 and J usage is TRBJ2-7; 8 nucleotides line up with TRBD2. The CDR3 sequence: CASSQDPGLVFHEQYF. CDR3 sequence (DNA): TGTGCCAGCAGCCAAGATCCGGGACTAGTGTTCCACGAGCAGTACTTC.